This TCR beta chain was recovered during a study of Ad26.COV2.S vaccination and SARS-CoV-2 variants. Study overall: Within the COV1001 Ad26.COV2.S trial arm, the donor was enrolled.

Treatment specified: some 20 received Ad26.COV2.S at low or high dose, single or two shots; 5 received placebo; per-sample allocation not given. The study sampled participants on day 63 after the first vaccine or placebo injection. CDR3 length equals 14 residues. Germline assignment: CDR1 MGHRA and CDR2 YSYEKL. Trimming removed 0 bases at V and 3 bases at J, with 8 bases between. Clones were read by immunoSEQ multiplex PCR, and TCRdb kept only the in-frame ones, dropping some. The table has over 450,000 clones, 80% to 90% seen once. This TCR derives from a person between 18 and 65 years old who received the Ad26.COV2.S COVID-19 vaccine or a placebo. The specimen comprised peripheral blood, sampled in a trial of Ad26.COV2.S vaccine versus placebo. The chain recombines TRBV4-1 with TRBJ2-5; D may be TRBD1 (5 bases). Written as DNA, the CDR3 is TGCGCCAGCAGCCAAGAGGGGCTAGAAGAGACCCAGTACTTC. Protein product: CASSQEGLEETQYF.